This T cell receptor beta chain was observed in a study of blood T cells in healthy people across ages. Study results and caveats: The diversity estimates, figures obtained from one million T cells, were considered underestimates.

Germline CDR1 MNHNS, CDR2 SASEGT. This CDR3 spans 14 amino acids. Concerning this clonotype: No antigen is known for it. A much larger clone lies a single base off, so this may be a read error.

A second PCR of roughly 7 to 11 cycles used a sample-barcoded 5' primer and a J-beta primer mix. Each cDNA molecule was tagged by a template-switch adaptor that had 12 random nucleotides. CDR3-containing paired-end reads numbering at least 2.5 million came from each sample. Via MiXCR, TCRdb re-called the 5' RACE reads, giving one row per CDR3 protein. The sample lists 650,000 to 800,000 distinct CDR3 sequences; 52% were seen once. The authors isolated at least 6.5 million PBMCs per sample. The source material was blood. This TCR was sampled from an elderly woman in good health. The chain joins TRBV6-1 to TRBJ1-4, with D possibly matching TRBD1 (6 bases). The CDR3 sequence: CTSSKGHTNEKLFF. CDR3 nucleotides: TGTACCAGCAGTAAGGGACACACTAATGAAAAACTGTTTTTT.